A selection of T cell receptor beta chains follows, all from one sample in a study of OX40 agonist ivuxolimab in advanced cancers. The repertoire was sequenced with immunoSEQ multiplex PCR; TCRdb's copy has only in-frame clones and lacks some. The sample includes 80,000 or so clones, around 87% of them seen just once. This sample comprised CD4+ or CD8+ T cells sorted from blood, obtained in a trial of the OX40 agonist ivuxolimab. The receptors shown here come from an adult with an advanced solid tumor such as melanoma, head and neck, liver or kidney cancer. CDR3s include the opening cysteine and the closing phenylalanine or tryptophan. D genes are given only for firm matches. Not all rows give a size; the values are once, few, many and, for expanded clones, a class.

-	once	TRBV19	TRBJ2-1	TGTGCCAGTAGAAAAGGACAGAAATTCTCCTACAATGAGCAGTTCTTC	CASRKGQKFSYNEQFF
-	-	TRBV18	TRBJ1-3	TGTGCCAGCTCACCAGAAATCAGCTCTGGAAACACCATATATTTT	CASSPEISSGNTIYF
-	-	TRBV5-1	TRBJ1-1	TGCGCCAGCAGCTTGGCCGATCGAGGGGAAGCTTTCTTT	CASSLADRGEAFF
TRBD2	-	TRBV5-8	TRBJ2-7	TGTGCCAGCAGCTTGGAAGGCGGGAGACTCTCCTACGAGCAGTACTTC	CASSLEGGRLSYEQYF
-	few	TRBV5-4	TRBJ1-4	TGTGCCAGCAGCTTGGCCGGGGGAGGAACCCTGTTTTTT	CASSLAGGGTLFF
-	-	TRBV7-9	TRBJ1-1	TGTGCCAGCAGCTTAGGGACACCGAACACTGAAGCTTTCTTT	CASSLGTPNTEAFF
-	-	TRBV29-1	TRBJ1-1	TGCAGCGTTGGTGAAAGTAGGAGAGTGAACACTGAAGCTTTCTTT	CSVGESRRVNTEAFF
-	-	TRBV7-2	TRBJ2-7	TGTGCCAGCAGCCAGGACCCACTCTCTGCCTACGAGCAGTACTTC	CASSQDPLSAYEQYF
-	-	TRBV4-3	TRBJ2-5	TGCGCCAGCAGCCTGACACCGTACCAAGAGACCCAGTACTTC	CASSLTPYQETQYF
-	-	TRBV7-9	TRBJ1-4	TGTGCCAGCAGCTTAGAGGGGGGAGGACTGTTTTTT	CASSLEGGGLFF
-	-	TRBV2	TRBJ2-1	TGTGCCAGCAGACTACAGGACCTCCGCTACAATGAGCAGTTCTTC	CASRLQDLRYNEQFF
TRBD1	-	TRBV28	TRBJ2-7	TGTGCCAGCAGTTTATTGGGACAGGGTTCCTACGAGCAGTACTTC	CASSLLGQGSYEQYF
-	-	TRBV5-1	TRBJ1-3	TGCGCCAGCAGCTTGGTAGGAAGCTCTGGAAACACCATATATTTT	CASSLVGSSGNTIYF
-	-	TRBV7-3	TRBJ2-7	TGTGCCAGCAGCTTAACGGCAGGCGCCTACGAGCAGTACTTC	CASSLTAGAYEQYF
TRBD1	-	TRBV19	TRBJ1-1	TGTGCCAGTAGTACCGGACCGGGACAGGGGCTAATGAACACTGAAGCTTTCTTT	CASSTGPGQGLMNTEAFF
TRBD2	-	TRBV7-3	TRBJ2-1	TGTGCCAGCAGCTTAACGCGGGAGGGATACAATGAGCAGTTCTTC	CASSLTREGYNEQFF
-	-	TRBV7-9	TRBJ2-7	TGTGCCAGCAGCTTAGTAGGTGGGCCGGGGGACGAGCAGTACTTC	CASSLVGGPGDEQYF
TRBD2	few	TRBV7-6	TRBJ2-2	TGTGCCAGCAGTCTAGCGGTTAACACCGGGGAGCTGTTTTTT	CASSLAVNTGELFF
TRBD1	-	TRBV2	TRBJ1-6	TGTGCCAGCAGTATAAGGGGGAGGGGGCGAGGAGATTCACCCCTCCACTTT	CASSIRGRGRGDSPLHF
TRBD2	-	TRBV19	TRBJ2-1	TGTGCCAGTAGTACAATGACTAGCGGAGCCTACAATGAGCAGTTCTTC	CASSTMTSGAYNEQFF
-	-	TRBV7-3	TRBJ2-7	TGTGCCAGCAGCTTACGGGCGGGCCGCCCCTACGAGCAGTACTTC	CASSLRAGRPYEQYF
-	-	TRBV6-1	TRBJ1-5	TGTGCCAGCAGTGGAGGCAGCGGATATAGCAATCAGCCCCAGCATTTT	CASSGGSGYSNQPQHF
-	-	TRBV28	TRBJ1-6	TGTGCCAGCAGTTCTCGGGCCAGATATTATAATTCACCCCTCCACTTT	CASSSRARYYNSPLHF
TRBD1	-	TRBV6-6	TRBJ1-2	TGTGCCAGCAGAGCCCAGACAGGGACTGGCTACACCTTC	CASRAQTGTGYTF
-	-	TRBV29-1	TRBJ2-5	TGCAGCGCCCTTCGGCCCCAAGAGACCCAGTACTTC	CSALRPQETQYF
-	-	TRBV5-8	TRBJ1-5	TGTGCCAGCAGTCTAGGGGCGGGTGGCAATCAGCCCCAGCATTTT	CASSLGAGGNQPQHF
-	-	TRBV7-9	TRBJ2-7	TGTGCCAGCAGCTTAGGGCTAGCTTACGAGCAGTACTTC	CASSLGLAYEQYF
-	-	TRBV6-5	TRBJ1-1	TGTGCCAGCAGACAAACAGGAGGGGTAATGAGAGTTTTCTTT	CASRQTGGVMRVFF
-	once	TRBV18	TRBJ1-2	TGTGCCAGCTCACCCAACCTTAACTATGGCTACACCTTC	CASSPNLNYGYTF
-	once	TRBV6-5	TRBJ1-5	TGTGCCAGCAGTTACTCGAACAGGGGCAATCAGCCCCAGCATTTT	CASSYSNRGNQPQHF
-	-	TRBV27	TRBJ1-2	TGTGCCAGCAGTACCAGACCCGGTGTGAGCCCAGGTGGCTACACCTTC	CASSTRPGVSPGGYTF
-	-	TRBV15	TRBJ2-1	TGTGCCACCAGCAGAGACGGGACACGGCCCTTCTTC	CATSRDGTRPFF
-	-	TRBV28	TRBJ1-2	TGTGCCACCGTGAAAACGGGGGGGATAGTACTAAACTATGGCTACACCTTC	CATVKTGGIVLNYGYTF
-	-	TRBV30	TRBJ2-1	TGTGCCTGGACGCGAGGGATCCTTAGCTCCTACAATGAGCAGTTCTTC	CAWTRGILSSYNEQFF
-	once	TRBV27	TRBJ1-6	TGTGCCAGCAGTTTAAGAAGGCAAGATAATTCACCCCTCCACTTT	CASSLRRQDNSPLHF
-	once	TRBV5-1	TRBJ2-3	TGCGCCAGCAGCTCGCCCGGGGCTCGCACAGATACGCAGTATTTT	CASSSPGARTDTQYF
-	-	TRBV4-3	TRBJ2-2	TGCGCCAGCAGCCAAGAGGGGGCTAGTCCTACCGGGGAGCTGTTTTTT	CASSQEGASPTGELFF
-	-	TRBV10-1	TRBJ2-5	TGCGCCAGCAGTGAGTCTAGTAGCCGAGAGACCCAGTACTTC	CASSESSSRETQYF
-	-	TRBV5-1	TRBJ2-5	TGCGCCAGCAGCTTAAGACCTAGCCGAGAAGAGACCCAGTACTTC	CASSLRPSREETQYF
TRBD1	-	TRBV5-1	TRBJ2-6	TGCGCCAGCAGCTTGGCTGGACAGGGATCTGGGGCCAACGTCCTGACTTTC	CASSLAGQGSGANVLTF
-	-	TRBV30	TRBJ2-7	TGTGCCTGGAGTGTATCGAGCGGGCTTGCCTACGAGCAGTACTTC	CAWSVSSGLAYEQYF
-	-	TRBV7-8	TRBJ2-1	TGTGCCAGCAGCGAACTAGTCTTCAATGAGCAGTTCTTC	CASSELVFNEQFF
-	few	TRBV6-1	TRBJ2-5	TGTGCCAGCAGGCCCGGTGGTCGAGAGACCCAGTACTTC	CASRPGGRETQYF
TRBD2	-	TRBV14	TRBJ2-1	TGTGCCAGCAGCCAAGAGCGGGGGGACTACAATGAGCAGTTCTTC	CASSQERGDYNEQFF
TRBD2	-	TRBV5-1	TRBJ2-5	TGCGCCAGCAGCCCTAGCGGGGTAATCCAAGAGACCCAGTACTTC	CASSPSGVIQETQYF
-	-	TRBV7-2	TRBJ2-3	TGTGCCAGCAGCCCGGGAGCAGGGGCCTATACGCAGTATTTT	CASSPGAGAYTQYF
-	-	TRBV11-2	TRBJ1-1	TGTGCCAGCAGCTACGGGGGGATCGTCACTGAAGCTTTCTTT	CASSYGGIVTEAFF
TRBD2	-	TRBV5-6	TRBJ2-5	TGTGCCAGCAGCTTGGGGACTAGCGGGAGTTTAATAAAGACCCAGTACTTC	CASSLGTSGSLIKTQYF
TRBD1	few	TRBV11-2	TRBJ2-2	TGTGCCAGCAGCTCTCACAGGACAGGGAGCACCGGGGAGCTGTTTTTT	CASSSHRTGSTGELFF
-	-	TRBV6-5	TRBJ1-2	TGTGCCAGCAGTCAGCGGGGGTACGATGGCTACACCTTC	CASSQRGYDGYTF
-	-	TRBV30	TRBJ2-2	TGTGCCTGGACCCCACTCCGCGGGTTGGGCGGGGAGCTGTTTTTT	CAWTPLRGLGGELFF
-	-	TRBV6-4	TRBJ2-3	-	CASSSSGTTDTQYF
-	-	TRBV5-8	TRBJ1-5	TGTGCCAGCAGCCGATCGGGACTGAATAGCAATCAGCCCCAGCATTTT	CASSRSGLNSNQPQHF
TRBD1	-	TRBV18	TRBJ1-1	TGTGCCAGCTCACCGGGACAGCAGAACACTGAAGCTTTCTTT	CASSPGQQNTEAFF
TRBD1	-	TRBV7-9	TRBJ2-5	TGTGCCAGCAGCTTAGGGACAGGGGAAAAAGAGACCCAGTACTTC	CASSLGTGEKETQYF
-	-	TRBV30	TRBJ2-2	TGTGCCTGGATCAACTCAAATACCCCGAACACCGGGGAGCTGTTTTTT	CAWINSNTPNTGELFF
-	-	TRBV2	TRBJ1-6	TGTGCCAGCAGTTCTAGAGGGGCGAGATCCTATAATTCACCCCTCCACTTT	CASSSRGARSYNSPLHF